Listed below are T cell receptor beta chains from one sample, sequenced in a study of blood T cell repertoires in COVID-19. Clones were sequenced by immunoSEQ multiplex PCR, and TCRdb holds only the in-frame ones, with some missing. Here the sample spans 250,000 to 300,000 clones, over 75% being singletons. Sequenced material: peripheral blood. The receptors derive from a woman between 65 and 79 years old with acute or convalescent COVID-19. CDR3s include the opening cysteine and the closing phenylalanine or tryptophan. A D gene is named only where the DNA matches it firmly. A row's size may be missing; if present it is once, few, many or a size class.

cdr3_aa: CASSLAVEAYEQYF
cdr3_nt: TGCGCCAGCAGCTTGGCGGTGGAGGCCTACGAGCAGTACTTC
j_call: TRBJ2-7
d_call: -
cdr3_length: 14
clone_size: -
v_call: TRBV5-1

cdr3_aa: CASSQARGETQYF
cdr3_nt: TGTGCCAGCAGCCAAGCAAGGGGAGAGACCCAGTACTTC
j_call: TRBJ2-5
d_call: -
cdr3_length: 13
clone_size: -
v_call: TRBV3-1/TRBV3-2

cdr3_aa: CASTRTGLEQYF
cdr3_nt: TGTGCCAGCACCCGAACAGGGTTGGAGCAGTACTTC
j_call: TRBJ2-7
d_call: -
cdr3_length: 12
clone_size: -
v_call: TRBV2

cdr3_aa: CASSDLRVGEQYF
cdr3_nt: TGCGCCAGCAGTGACCTCAGGGTGGGGGAGCAGTACTTC
j_call: TRBJ2-7
d_call: -
cdr3_length: 13
clone_size: many
v_call: TRBV10-1

cdr3_aa: CASSSDRGAYGYTF
cdr3_nt: TGCGCCAGCAGCTCTGACAGGGGGGCCTATGGCTACACCTTC
j_call: TRBJ1-2
d_call: TRBD1
cdr3_length: 14
clone_size: -
v_call: TRBV5-1

cdr3_aa: CSVKNRGQTEAFF
cdr3_nt: TGCAGCGTTAAAAACAGGGGACAAACTGAAGCTTTCTTT
j_call: TRBJ1-1
d_call: TRBD1
cdr3_length: 13
clone_size: -
v_call: TRBV29-1

cdr3_aa: CASSLAGREQYF
cdr3_nt: TGTGCCAGCAGCTTAGCTGGGCGCGAGCAGTACTTC
j_call: TRBJ2-7
d_call: -
cdr3_length: 12
clone_size: once
v_call: TRBV11-3

cdr3_aa: CASITSGAGELFF
cdr3_nt: TGTGCCAGCATCACCAGCGGAGCCGGGGAGCTGTTTTTT
j_call: TRBJ2-2
d_call: -
cdr3_length: 13
clone_size: -
v_call: TRBV6-5

cdr3_aa: CASSPSYTSQETQYF
cdr3_nt: TGTGCCAGCTCACCCTCGTACACCTCCCAAGAGACCCAGTACTTC
j_call: TRBJ2-5
d_call: -
cdr3_length: 15
clone_size: once
v_call: TRBV18

cdr3_aa: CASSQGGGSGANVLTF
cdr3_nt: TGTGCCAGCAGCCAAGGAGGCGGCTCTGGGGCCAACGTCCTGACTTTC
j_call: TRBJ2-6
d_call: -
cdr3_length: 16
clone_size: -
v_call: TRBV3-1/TRBV3-2

cdr3_aa: CSGGGNEKLFF
cdr3_nt: TGCAGTGGGGGGGGCAATGAAAAACTGTTTTTT
j_call: TRBJ1-4
d_call: -
cdr3_length: 11
clone_size: once
v_call: TRBV20-1

cdr3_aa: CSVGGGGHTIYF
cdr3_nt: TGCAGCGTTGGGGGAGGTGGGCACACCATATATTTT
j_call: TRBJ1-3
d_call: -
cdr3_length: 12
clone_size: -
v_call: TRBV29-1

cdr3_aa: CASRLQDFQGYTF
cdr3_nt: TGTGCCAGCAGACTCCAGGACTTTCAGGGCTACACCTTC
j_call: TRBJ1-2
d_call: -
cdr3_length: 13
clone_size: -
v_call: TRBV25-1

cdr3_aa: CASSAREGSGELFF
cdr3_nt: TGTGCCAGCAGCGCGAGAGAGGGTTCCGGGGAGCTGTTTTTT
j_call: TRBJ2-2
d_call: -
cdr3_length: 14
clone_size: -
v_call: TRBV9

cdr3_aa: CASSQVVWAAQETQYF
cdr3_nt: TGTGCCAGCAGCCAAGTGGTGTGGGCAGCACAAGAGACCCAGTACTTC
j_call: TRBJ2-5
d_call: -
cdr3_length: 16
clone_size: few
v_call: TRBV3-1/TRBV3-2

cdr3_aa: CASSIDLAGGTDTQYF
cdr3_nt: TGTGCCAGTAGTATAGATCTAGCGGGGGGCACAGATACGCAGTATTTT
j_call: TRBJ2-3
d_call: TRBD2
cdr3_length: 16
clone_size: once
v_call: TRBV19

cdr3_aa: CASSYNAEAFF
cdr3_nt: TGTGCCAGCTCTTACAACGCTGAAGCTTTCTTT
j_call: TRBJ1-1
d_call: -
cdr3_length: 11
clone_size: few
v_call: TRBV3-1/TRBV3-2

cdr3_aa: CASSSRGAGAYNEQFF
cdr3_nt: TGTGCCAGCAGCTCGCGGGGGGCGGGGGCTTACAATGAGCAGTTCTTC
j_call: TRBJ2-1
d_call: TRBD2
cdr3_length: 16
clone_size: -
v_call: TRBV3-1/TRBV3-2

cdr3_aa: CASSQGGGRLRDEQFF
cdr3_nt: TGTGCCAGCAGCCAAGGGGGGGGGCGGCTCAGGGATGAGCAGTTCTTC
j_call: TRBJ2-1
d_call: -
cdr3_length: 16
clone_size: few
v_call: TRBV3-1/TRBV3-2

cdr3_aa: CASEDPGTSGTYEQYF
cdr3_nt: TGTGCCAGCGAAGACCCCGGGACTAGCGGGACCTACGAGCAGTACTTC
j_call: TRBJ2-7
d_call: TRBD2
cdr3_length: 16
clone_size: few
v_call: TRBV7-9

cdr3_aa: CASSQDVWTDFEKLFF
cdr3_nt: TGTGCCAGCAGCCAAGATGTCTGGACAGACTTTGAAAAACTGTTTTTT
j_call: TRBJ1-4
d_call: -
cdr3_length: 16
clone_size: -
v_call: TRBV3-1/TRBV3-2

cdr3_aa: CASRMGLAGSQETQYF
cdr3_nt: TGTGCCAGCAGGATGGGACTAGCGGGGAGCCAAGAGACCCAGTACTTC
j_call: TRBJ2-5
d_call: TRBD2
cdr3_length: 16
clone_size: -
v_call: TRBV5-4

cdr3_aa: CASSSGRDTDTQYF
cdr3_nt: TGTGCCAGTAGTAGCGGCAGGGACACAGATACGCAGTATTTT
j_call: TRBJ2-3
d_call: -
cdr3_length: 14
clone_size: -
v_call: TRBV19

cdr3_aa: CASSQDSNFGGHTIYF
cdr3_nt: TGTGCCAGCAGCCAAGATAGTAATTTCGGGGGTCACACCATATATTTT
j_call: TRBJ1-3
d_call: -
cdr3_length: 16
clone_size: -
v_call: TRBV3-1/TRBV3-2

cdr3_aa: CSVDGTGVNEQFF
cdr3_nt: TGCAGCGTTGATGGGACAGGGGTAAATGAGCAGTTCTTC
j_call: TRBJ2-1
d_call: TRBD1
cdr3_length: 13
clone_size: few
v_call: TRBV29-1

cdr3_aa: CASSETTGYQPQHF
cdr3_nt: TGTGCCAGCAGTGAAACTACAGGGTATCAGCCCCAGCATTTT
j_call: TRBJ1-5
d_call: -
cdr3_length: 14
clone_size: -
v_call: TRBV2

cdr3_aa: CASSQDPGSGGRNEQFF
cdr3_nt: TGTGCCAGCAGCCAAGACCCCGGGAGCGGGGGCCGAAATGAGCAGTTCTTC
j_call: TRBJ2-1
d_call: TRBD2
cdr3_length: 17
clone_size: -
v_call: TRBV4-2

cdr3_aa: CASSPDRVGNQPQHF
cdr3_nt: TGTGCCAGCAGTCCGGACAGGGTTGGCAATCAGCCCCAGCATTTT
j_call: TRBJ1-5
d_call: TRBD1
cdr3_length: 15
clone_size: -
v_call: TRBV2

cdr3_aa: CASRSSGVREYYEQYF
cdr3_nt: TGTGCCAGCAGGTCTTCGGGGGTAAGGGAATACTACGAGCAGTACTTC
j_call: TRBJ2-7
d_call: -
cdr3_length: 16
clone_size: -
v_call: TRBV7-2

cdr3_aa: CASSERGLRTDTQYF
cdr3_nt: TGTGCCAGCAGCGAGCGGGGGCTTAGGACAGATACGCAGTATTTT
j_call: TRBJ2-3
d_call: TRBD2
cdr3_length: 15
clone_size: -
v_call: TRBV6-6

cdr3_aa: CASSQEGRQRNYGYTF
cdr3_nt: TGCGCCAGCAGCCAAGAGGGTCGACAGCGAAACTATGGCTACACCTTC
j_call: TRBJ1-2
d_call: -
cdr3_length: 16
clone_size: -
v_call: TRBV4-1

cdr3_aa: CASRRDGGFYEQYF
cdr3_nt: TGTGCCAGCAGGCGGGACGGTGGGTTCTACGAGCAGTACTTC
j_call: TRBJ2-7
d_call: -
cdr3_length: 14
clone_size: -
v_call: TRBV2

cdr3_aa: CASSHRANQPQHF
cdr3_nt: TGTGCCAGCAGCCACAGGGCTAATCAGCCCCAGCATTTT
j_call: TRBJ1-5
d_call: -
cdr3_length: 13
clone_size: -
v_call: TRBV3-1/TRBV3-2

cdr3_aa: CASSIDRAPNQPQHF
cdr3_nt: TGTGCCAGTAGTATAGATCGAGCCCCCAATCAGCCCCAGCATTTT
j_call: TRBJ1-5
d_call: -
cdr3_length: 15
clone_size: -
v_call: TRBV19

cdr3_aa: CAWSDGRGSGETQYF
cdr3_nt: TGTGCCTGGAGCGACGGGAGGGGGTCCGGAGAGACCCAGTACTTC
j_call: TRBJ2-5
d_call: TRBD2
cdr3_length: 15
clone_size: -
v_call: TRBV30

cdr3_aa: CASSESGGARLNTGELFF
cdr3_nt: TGCGCCAGCAGTGAGTCCGGCGGGGCGCGTTTGAACACCGGGGAGCTGTTTTTT
j_call: TRBJ2-2
d_call: -
cdr3_length: 18
clone_size: -
v_call: TRBV10-2

cdr3_aa: CASSPGRGNTEAFF
cdr3_nt: TGTGCCAGCTCACCAGGAAGGGGGAACACTGAAGCTTTCTTT
j_call: TRBJ1-1
d_call: -
cdr3_length: 14
clone_size: -
v_call: TRBV18

cdr3_aa: CAGSRQVGFEAFF
cdr3_nt: TGTGCCGGCTCCCGACAGGTGGGATTTGAAGCTTTCTTT
j_call: TRBJ1-1
d_call: -
cdr3_length: 13
clone_size: -
v_call: TRBV2

cdr3_aa: CASGLVSHDRVSNSPLHF
cdr3_nt: TGTGCTAGTGGTTTGGTTTCCCACGACAGGGTAAGTAATTCACCCCTCCACTTT
j_call: TRBJ1-6
d_call: TRBD1
cdr3_length: 18
clone_size: -
v_call: TRBV12-5

cdr3_aa: CASSYGLPGNTIYF
cdr3_nt: TGTGCCAGCAGTTACGGACTACCTGGAAACACCATATATTTT
j_call: TRBJ1-3
d_call: -
cdr3_length: 14
clone_size: -
v_call: TRBV6-2/TRBV6-3

cdr3_aa: CATKFQDTQYF
cdr3_nt: TGTGCCACCAAATTCCAAGATACGCAGTATTTT
j_call: TRBJ2-3
d_call: -
cdr3_length: 11
clone_size: -
v_call: TRBV24-1

cdr3_aa: CASRRDRDNQPQHF
cdr3_nt: TGTGCCAGCAGGCGGGACAGGGACAATCAGCCCCAGCATTTT
j_call: TRBJ1-5
d_call: TRBD1
cdr3_length: 14
clone_size: -
v_call: TRBV2

cdr3_aa: CASSFVGQYYEQYF
cdr3_nt: TGTGCCAGCAGCTTTGTAGGACAGTACTACGAGCAGTACTTC
j_call: TRBJ2-7
d_call: -
cdr3_length: 14
clone_size: -
v_call: TRBV11-2

cdr3_aa: CASPSRQEETQYF
cdr3_nt: TGTGCCAGCCCTAGTAGACAGGAAGAGACCCAGTACTTC
j_call: TRBJ2-5
d_call: -
cdr3_length: 13
clone_size: -
v_call: TRBV12-3/TRBV12-4

cdr3_aa: CASSQGADEKLFF
cdr3_nt: TGTGCCAGCAGTCAGGGTGCCGATGAAAAACTGTTTTTT
j_call: TRBJ1-4
d_call: -
cdr3_length: 13
clone_size: -
v_call: TRBV12-3/TRBV12-4

cdr3_aa: CSVARTMTSTDTQYF
cdr3_nt: TGCAGCGTTGCCCGCACCATGACTAGCACAGATACGCAGTATTTT
j_call: TRBJ2-3
d_call: -
cdr3_length: 15
clone_size: -
v_call: TRBV29-1

cdr3_aa: CASSVAVGNTIYF
cdr3_nt: TGTGCCAGCAGCGTAGCCGTGGGAAACACCATATATTTT
j_call: TRBJ1-3
d_call: -
cdr3_length: 13
clone_size: -
v_call: TRBV9

cdr3_aa: CASSEDRENEKLFF
cdr3_nt: TGTGCCAGCAGCGAGGACAGGGAAAATGAAAAACTGTTTTTT
j_call: TRBJ1-4
d_call: TRBD1
cdr3_length: 14
clone_size: -
v_call: TRBV7-9

cdr3_aa: CASSLGPGGYNEQFF
cdr3_nt: TGTGCCAGCAGCCTCGGGCCGGGGGGATACAATGAGCAGTTCTTC
j_call: TRBJ2-1
d_call: TRBD2
cdr3_length: 15
clone_size: -
v_call: TRBV7-7

cdr3_aa: CASSPKIGDEQFF
cdr3_nt: TGTGCCAGCTCACCCAAGATAGGGGATGAGCAGTTCTTC
j_call: TRBJ2-1
d_call: -
cdr3_length: 13
clone_size: -
v_call: TRBV18